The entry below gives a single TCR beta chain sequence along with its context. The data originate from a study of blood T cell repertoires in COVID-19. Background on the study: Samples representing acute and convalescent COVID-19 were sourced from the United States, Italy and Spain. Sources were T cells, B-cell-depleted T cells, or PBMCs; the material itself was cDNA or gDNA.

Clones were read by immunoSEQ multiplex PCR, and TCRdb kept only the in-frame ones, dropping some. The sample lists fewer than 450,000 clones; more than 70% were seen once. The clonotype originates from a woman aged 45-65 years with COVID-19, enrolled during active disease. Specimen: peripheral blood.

CDR3 DNA: TGTGCCATTTTCGGTGGCTACACCTTC. This gives the protein CAIFGGYTF. The rearrangement links TRBV27 to TRBJ1-2, with no clear D. The CDR3 contains 9 residues. Trimming pared 10 bases from V and 7 bases from J, leaving 7 bases between. The germline V gene encodes CDR1 MNHEY and CDR2 SMNVEV (reference sequence).